This T cell receptor (beta chain) appears in the sequencing data of a study of blood T cell repertoires in COVID-19 (dated by TCRdb to about 2020). Regarding the complete study: Samples covering the acute and convalescent phases of COVID-19 were provided by collaborators in the United States, Italy and Spain. The prospective study material was composed of cDNA or gDNA derived from T cells, B-cell-depleted T cells, or PBMCs. Subjects who had been exposed to COVID-19, were actively infected with it, or had recovered from it provided the deeply sampled blood TCRbeta repertoires that made up the dataset. The repertoires were released in a freely available public database meant as a resource for research on the immune response to SARS-CoV-2. The samples were drawn from the first 160 participants of the ongoing ImmuneRACE study and from 950 to 1,500 subjects provided by 6 global collaborators. Nearly every sample came with metadata listing a de-identified subject ID, COVID-19 status, age in years and sex. Where HLA class I and class II types were available, the types were taken from metadata supplied by the sample provider, not from assay-based typing.

TCRbeta CDR3 regions were amplified from genomic DNA by means of the immunoSEQ Assay, a bias-controlled multiplex PCR. The authors' pipeline ran thus. Nucleated cell counts per sample were estimated from amplification of reference gene primers within the assay. Sequence reads were collapsed and filtered to measure the absolute abundance of every unique TCRbeta CDR3 rearrangement. For each sample, productive Simpson clonality was calculated as the square root of Simpson's diversity index over productive rearrangements. Entries here come from immuneACCESS through TCRdb and include only in-frame sequences with V and J called. Some clones fail to appear in such tables; in the studies checked, an unresolved V gene covers under half of the shortfall, and the cause of the remainder is unknown. The V and J calls and the clone size are those of that table, but D and trimming were determined from the DNA. The sample table shows about 24,000 clones, and approximately 87% are seen once. The top ten clones comprise roughly 23% of the sample.

As to this clone: Its antigen is still unknown. It has no much larger one-base neighbor in the sample; base qualities were not kept.

What the study reported, not specific to this receptor: The amount of clinical and demographic metadata varied by source and participant and was provided uncurated.

From its cysteine to its phenylalanine, the CDR3 spans 13 amino acids. Only the CDR3 region is kept as DNA, spanning 39 bases read in frame from base 1. Trimming takes 6 bases from V and 9 bases from J, and the germline ends sit 15 bases apart. Whole blood was collected in K2EDTA tubes by collaborating institutions according to the institutions' own protocols. Collaborator samples were shipped for TCRbeta analysis as frozen whole blood, isolated PBMCs, or DNA extracted from either sample type. Sequencing was done on a sample of peripheral blood. This TCR was recovered from a human donor with active COVID-19. The donor label of this sample is uncertain. The chain was built from TRBV12-3 or TRBV12-4 and TRBJ2-1, with the identity of the D gene unclear. The nucleotides read TGTGCCAGCAGCCCCCTTCCCGACTCTGAGCAGTTCTTC. Protein translation: CASSPLPDSEQFF.